This T cell receptor (beta chain) originates from a study of T cells in Graves' hyperthyroidism and ophthalmopathy (dated by TCRdb to between 2019 and 2020). With regard to the full study: Peripheral blood samples were taken at the time of initial diagnosis, prior to any treatment. To identify TCR V-J signatures that set the groups apart, the researchers used a discovery cohort of roughly 100 patients, made up of 43 with Graves' ophthalmopathy and about 60 with stable Graves' hyperthyroidism. Prospective prediction of ophthalmopathy was tested in an independent validation cohort consisting of 18 hyperthyroidism patients and over 15 patients who later progressed to ophthalmopathy. The roughly 99 discovery patients were divided at random into training and test sets in a 7:3 ratio. Thyroid tissue and blood T-cell repertoires from about 6 Graves' hyperthyroidism patients were also compared in the study. After sampling, hyperthyroidism patients received methimazole starting at 30 mg daily, and ophthalmopathy patients received high-dose intravenous methylprednisolone. The paper reports TCR Vbeta CDR3 sequencing of approximately 140 peripheral blood samples: under 45 ophthalmopathy, under 85 hyperthyroidism and around 17 progressor patients.

TCR beta CDR3 regions were amplified from RNA transcripts. The TCR CDR3 was subjected to a first round of RT-PCR using the HTBI primer set and the Qiagen OneStep RT-PCR kit. Libraries were constructed in a second round of multiplex PCR, after which size selection and purification were carried out. Paired-end sequencing of the libraries was performed with 100 bp reads on an Illumina HiSeq2000. In the paper's pipeline: SOAPnuke was used to process the raw data, throwing out any read that contained adapters or uncalled bases, had a mean Phred below 15, or lacked an exact constant-primer or identifier match. COPE v1.2.5 was used to merge high-quality paired reads, and clonotypes were defined as unique nucleotide sequences. MiTCR v1.1 was used to align clonotypes to the IMGT TRBV, TRBD and TRBJ reference segments. The analysis included only V-J combinations with a frequency above 0.0001, which together covered more than 99% of the repertoires. The TCS score was defined as F50 (clonal expansion) divided by E x V (chaos), with BLOSUM62-based TCRdist calculated between CDR3 peptides within each V-J. Welch's t-statistics and random forest reduced roughly 500 V-J features to some 14, which were used in a naive Bayes classifier (R e1071). TCRdb redid the processing of the public reads, applying fastp at Q25 and MiXCR, and retained in-frame beta chains. One record per CDR3 amino acid sequence lists the most common genes and DNA. What appears here as the V and J calls and clone size reflects TCRdb's work, not the paper's. Recorded for this sample are some 760,000 distinct CDR3 sequences; roughly 15% of them occurred a single time. In total, the top ten clones hold 10% of the sample.

Between the V and J ends, shortened by 3 bases and 4 bases respectively, the junction contains 12 bases. CDR1 KGHSH and CDR2 LQKENI were looked up in the germline V gene. From the cysteine up to the phenylalanine, the CDR3 has a length of 14 residues. The CDR3 DNA has 42 bases and is translated from base 1. A patient counted as having stable Graves' hyperthyroidism if no progression to ophthalmopathy occurred over 18 months of follow-up. Hyperthyroidism patients were newly diagnosed, with disease duration under 2 months, and aged 18 to 65 years. The study excluded patients with uncontrolled infections, other autoimmune diseases, pregnancy or lactation. Clinical symptoms, serum thyroxine and TRAb, thyroid ultrasound, and orbital computed tomography formed the basis for the diagnoses. PBMCs were isolated from 10 ml of fresh peripheral blood by Ficoll-Paque density gradient centrifugation. Trizol reagent was used to extract total RNA, and RNA quality was then checked on an Agilent 2100 Bioanalyzer.

What the study reported, not specific to this receptor: Most expanded thyroid clonotypes (frequency above 0.001) were also detected in blood, suggesting blood repertoires may reflect thyroid immune responses. No statistical method was used to set the sample size in advance, and investigators knew the group allocation. In validation, progression to ophthalmopathy was predicted by the model with almost 71% sensitivity and 72% to 85% specificity, a median of 6.5 months before onset. In cross-validation, a model built on a 13 V-J signature told ophthalmopathy apart from stable hyperthyroidism with roughly 87% sensitivity and about 81% specificity, and in testing the same model reached 80%/75%.

Many counts were recorded for this clonotype. Its antigen is not yet known. Base qualities are not recorded, but no much larger clone differs from it by a single base. The sample was blood. Rearrangement joined TRBV18 to TRBJ1-1, with no confident D gene call. The sequence came from a woman between 18 and 30 years old with Graves' hyperthyroidism. The CDR3 loop reads CASSPNAWGTEAFF. The DNA sequence follows: TGTGCCAGCTCACCGAATGCCTGGGGCACTGAAGCTTTCTTT.